This is a list of T cell receptor beta chains from one sample in a study of graft-versus-host responses after intestinal transplantation. These TCRs are of unknown antigen specificity. Sequencing used immunoSEQ multiplex PCR; TCRdb keeps in-frame clones, though not all of them. The sample has 100,000 or so clones, roughly 89% seen once. The specimen was unstimulated CD4+ T cells sorted from spleen or lymph node cells, collected before transplant. These receptors all stem from a human donor who was the organ donor for an intestinal transplant. CDR3s include the opening cysteine and the closing phenylalanine or tryptophan. D genes are given only for firm matches. Some rows have no size entry. The others give once, few or many, or a class for an expanded clone.

j_gene: TRBJ1-2; d_gene: -; v_gene: TRBV5-6; abundance: -; CDR3aa: CASSLQGYGYTF; CDR3nt: TGTGCCAGCAGCTTACAGGGCTATGGCTACACCTTC
j_gene: TRBJ1-2; d_gene: TRBD1; v_gene: TRBV2; abundance: -; CDR3aa: CASSGDRANYGYTF; CDR3nt: TGTGCCAGCAGTGGGGACAGGGCTAACTATGGCTACACCTTC
j_gene: TRBJ1-1; d_gene: -; v_gene: TRBV19; abundance: -; CDR3aa: CASIAQGNTEAFF; CDR3nt: TGTGCCAGTATAGCACAGGGAAACACTGAAGCTTTCTTT
j_gene: TRBJ2-1; d_gene: TRBD2; v_gene: TRBV4-3; abundance: -; CDR3aa: CASSHQRGVYNEQFF; CDR3nt: TGCGCCAGCAGCCACCAGCGGGGGGTCTACAATGAGCAGTTCTTC
j_gene: TRBJ1-2; d_gene: -; v_gene: TRBV30; abundance: -; CDR3aa: CAWSVLGGAGGYTF; CDR3nt: TGTGCCTGGAGTGTACTCGGGGGGGCTGGGGGCTACACCTTC
j_gene: TRBJ2-7; d_gene: -; v_gene: TRBV4-1; abundance: -; CDR3aa: CASSQEVTFRAPYEQYF; CDR3nt: TGCGCCAGCAGCCAAGAGGTAACGTTTCGAGCCCCCTACGAGCAGTACTTC
j_gene: TRBJ2-1; d_gene: -; v_gene: TRBV7-9; abundance: -; CDR3aa: CASSLQGGIYNEQFF; CDR3nt: TGTGCCAGCAGCCTTCAGGGGGGCATTTACAATGAGCAGTTCTTC
j_gene: TRBJ2-5; d_gene: -; v_gene: TRBV4-2; abundance: -; CDR3aa: CASSQDITEETQYF; CDR3nt: TGTGCCAGCAGCCAAGATATCACAGAAGAGACCCAGTACTTC
j_gene: TRBJ2-7; d_gene: -; v_gene: TRBV20-1; abundance: -; CDR3aa: CSASTGDEQYF; CDR3nt: TGCAGTGCCTCCACAGGTGACGAGCAGTACTTC
j_gene: TRBJ2-4; d_gene: -; v_gene: TRBV2; abundance: once; CDR3aa: CASVIVAKNIQYF; CDR3nt: TGTGCCAGCGTCATAGTAGCCAAAAACATTCAGTACTTC
j_gene: TRBJ2-3; d_gene: TRBD1; v_gene: TRBV7-3; abundance: -; CDR3aa: CASSLRDSPSTDTQYF; CDR3nt: TGTGCCAGCAGCTTAAGGGACAGTCCCTCCACAGATACGCAGTATTTT
j_gene: TRBJ1-6; d_gene: -; v_gene: TRBV4-1; abundance: -; CDR3aa: CASSQEGLNSPLHF; CDR3nt: TGCGCCAGCAGCCAAGAGGGCCTTAATTCACCCCTCCACTTT
j_gene: TRBJ1-3; d_gene: -; v_gene: TRBV12-5; abundance: few; CDR3aa: CASGLGGPGNTIYF; CDR3nt: TGTGCTAGTGGTTTGGGGGGCCCTGGAAACACCATATATTTT
j_gene: TRBJ1-1; d_gene: TRBD1; v_gene: TRBV6-1; abundance: once; CDR3aa: CASSRGQGRWAEAFF; CDR3nt: TGTGCCAGCAGTAGAGGACAGGGGAGATGGGCTGAAGCTTTCTTT
j_gene: TRBJ2-4; d_gene: -; v_gene: TRBV6-1; abundance: -; CDR3aa: CASASGVGPKNIQYF; CDR3nt: TGTGCCAGCGCCTCAGGGGTAGGGCCCAAAAACATTCAGTACTTC
j_gene: TRBJ1-2; d_gene: -; v_gene: TRBV28; abundance: -; CDR3aa: CATSGIGGYTF; CDR3nt: TGTGCCACCTCGGGGATCGGGGGATACACCTTC
j_gene: TRBJ1-4; d_gene: TRBD1; v_gene: TRBV9; abundance: -; CDR3aa: CASSVTDRGLTNEKLFF; CDR3nt: TGTGCCAGCAGCGTAACCGACAGGGGGTTGACTAATGAAAAACTGTTTTTT
j_gene: TRBJ2-7; d_gene: TRBD1; v_gene: TRBV27; abundance: once; CDR3aa: CASSATGNSYEQYF; CDR3nt: TGTGCCAGCAGTGCGACAGGGAACTCCTACGAGCAGTACTTC